The T cell receptor (beta chain) described here comes from a study of tumor-infiltrating T cells and Merkel cell polyomavirus. Overall study: The T cells studied were CD8+ and recognized the Merkel cell polyomavirus KLL epitope. Points from the study as a whole: An approximately 1.8-18% tumor fraction of KLL-specific T cells predicted better MCC-specific survival than 0-0.14%.

Every patient's tumor was robustly positive for Merkel cell polyomavirus Large T antigen on immunohistochemistry. As regards this clone: Its antigen is still unknown.

The repertoire was sequenced with immunoSEQ multiplex PCR; TCRdb's copy has only in-frame clones and lacks some. This table holds roughly 3,000 clones, roughly 86% found once. Germline V gives CDR1 LGHNA, CDR2 YNFKEQ. V trimming: 0 bases; J trimming: 6 bases; junction bases outside the gene matches: 8. The CDR3 has 16 residues. This receptor was obtained from a man in his fifties or sixties with Merkel cell carcinoma. The V and J genes are TRBV4-2 and TRBJ2-1, with 7 bases identical to TRBD1. Input material: tumor tissue. DNA for the CDR3: TGTGCCAGCAGCCAAGATTGGGGACAGAGGGGCAATGAGCAGTTCTTC. Amino acid sequence: CASSQDWGQRGNEQFF.